This T cell receptor (beta chain) appears in the sequencing data of a study of shared T cell receptors in the human thymus. Clones were sequenced by immunoSEQ multiplex PCR, and TCRdb holds only the in-frame ones, with some missing. The data show hundreds of thousands of clones, more than 75% seen once. The CDR3 runs to 16 residues. Trimming removed 7 bases from V and 3 bases from J, with 24 bases in between. The V gene's germline CDR1 is GTSNPN and CDR2 SVGIG (reference sequence). These records were also assigned to another study, of human thymus T cells. Per that study: Resected material from corrective heart surgery provided the thymus tissue analysed. Across thymic and blood repertoires, the usage of V and J genes appeared to be biased. The related literature has documented a marked overlap of thymic repertoires among unrelated individuals.

This TCR was sampled from a boy less than two years old with a congenital heart defect. The sample consisted of thymocytes. The chain employs TRBV30 and TRBJ2-5, with D perhaps TRBD1 (7 bases). The CDR3 bases are TGTGCCTCAACCCCCAGGGGGGCTTACGTTGAAGAGACCCAGTACTTC. Translation: CASTPRGAYVEETQYF. Looking up the rest from reference TRBV30 and TRBJ2-5 gives the full variable domain: SQTIHQWPATLVQPVGSPLSLECTVEGTSNPNLYWYRQAAGRGLQLLFYSVGIGQISSEVPQNLSASRPQDRQFILSSKKLLLSDSGFYLCASTPRGAYVEETQYFGPGTRLLVL.